This T cell receptor (beta chain) was captured by sequencing in a study of T cell repertoires in cytomegalovirus infection. Overall study context: Through public TCR beta signatures, both CMV infection and matching HLA type were indicated.

This CDR3 comprises 14 residues. Germline V gene lookup returns CDR1 MGHRA and CDR2 YSYEKL. V shed 1 base, J shed 7 bases, and the junction held 5 bases outside the gene matches. TCRdb reanalysed the reads using MiXCR and keeps one entry per CDR3 protein. The sample includes about 700,000 distinct CDR3 sequences, roughly 33% of them seen just once. Broader study findings: Accumulated public TCR beta family frequency recognized individuals carrying CMV together with the relevant HLA. HLA-C-restricted CMV-specific TCR beta clonotypes were dominant in the ex vivo response.

This clonotype has a count of ten or more. Its antigen is not known. The receptor's source is a human donor in good health (CMV status not recorded). Some clones in this sample may be carry-over from other donors' samples. The V and J genes are TRBV4-1 and TRBJ1-2; 8 nucleotides match TRBD1. This specimen consisted of cultured PBMCs, obtained from culture after CMV antigen stimulation. The chain's CDR3 is CASSQVGQGGGYTF. DNA of the CDR3: TGCGCCAGCAGCCAAGTTGGACAGGGAGGTGGCTACACCTTC.